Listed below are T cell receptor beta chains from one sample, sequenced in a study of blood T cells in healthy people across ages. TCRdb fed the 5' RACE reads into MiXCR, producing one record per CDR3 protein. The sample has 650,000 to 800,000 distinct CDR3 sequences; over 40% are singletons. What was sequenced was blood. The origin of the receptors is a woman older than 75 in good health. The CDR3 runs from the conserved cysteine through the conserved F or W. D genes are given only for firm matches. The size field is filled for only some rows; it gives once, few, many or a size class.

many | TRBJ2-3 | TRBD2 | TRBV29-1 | TGCAGCGTTGAAGACATTAGCGGGAGGGCTTTCAAGCGGGGAGATACGCAGTATTTT | CSVEDISGRAFKRGDTQYF
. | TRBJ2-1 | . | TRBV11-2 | TGTGCCAGCAGCTCGAGGCCAAAAAACAACAATGAGCAGTTCTTC | CASSSRPKNNNEQFF
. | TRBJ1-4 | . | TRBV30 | TGTGCCTGGAAAATGGAAGGTGAAAAACTGTTTTTT | CAWKMEGEKLFF
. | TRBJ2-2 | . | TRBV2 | TGTGCCAGCAGTGGTTCCGGCGGGGAGCTGTTTTTT | CASSGSGGELFF
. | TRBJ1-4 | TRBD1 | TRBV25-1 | TGTGCCAGCAGTGCCCCGAGGACAGGCCACAGTGAAAAACTGTTTTTT | CASSAPRTGHSEKLFF
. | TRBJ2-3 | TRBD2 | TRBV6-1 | TGTGCCAGCAGTGAAGCGCTAGCGGGGGCAGATACGCAGTATTTT | CASSEALAGADTQYF
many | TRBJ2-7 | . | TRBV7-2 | TGTGCCAGCAGCTTAAGCGGTTTCGAGCAGTACTTC | CASSLSGFEQYF
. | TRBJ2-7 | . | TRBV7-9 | TGTGCCAGCAGCTTAGGTATTCGGGGGGCTGAGCAGTACTTC | CASSLGIRGAEQYF
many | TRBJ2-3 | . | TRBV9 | TGTGCCAGCAGCGTAACGGGAGATACGCAGTATTTT | CASSVTGDTQYF
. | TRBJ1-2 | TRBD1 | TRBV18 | TGTGCCAGCTCACCAATGGACAGGGAAGGCTACACCTTC | CASSPMDREGYTF
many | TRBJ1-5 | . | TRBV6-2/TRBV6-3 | TGTGCCATTGGGCAAACAGGGCTTTCTCAGCCCCAGCATTTT | CAIGQTGLSQPQHF
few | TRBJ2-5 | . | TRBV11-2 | TGTGCCAGCAGCCCCTACCTGGACCAAGAGACCCAGTACTTC | CASSPYLDQETQYF
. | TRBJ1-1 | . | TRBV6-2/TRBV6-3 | TGTGCCAGCAACCACGGGACGCAAGCTTTCTTT | CASNHGTQAFF
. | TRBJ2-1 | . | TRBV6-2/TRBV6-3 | TGTGCCAGCAGTTACGGAGGGCAGGACAATGAGCAGTTCTTC | CASSYGGQDNEQFF
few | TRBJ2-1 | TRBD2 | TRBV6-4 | TGTGCCAGCAGTGCTAGCGGGGGCTCCTACAATGAGCAGTTCTTC | CASSASGGSYNEQFF
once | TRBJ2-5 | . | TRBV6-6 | TGTGCCAGCGCTTTTATGGGGGCCCAACCTTCCCAAGAGACCCAGTACTTC | CASAFMGAQPSQETQYF
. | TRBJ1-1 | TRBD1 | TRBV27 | TGTGCCAGCGTAAGACAGGGTATGGGGGTTGAAGCTTTCTTT | CASVRQGMGVEAFF
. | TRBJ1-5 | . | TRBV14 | TGTGCCAGCAGCCAAAGAGCCAATCAGCCCCAGCATTTT | CASSQRANQPQHF
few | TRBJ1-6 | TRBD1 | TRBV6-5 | TGTGCCAGCAGTTTCCGGGACAGAAATTCACCCCTCCACTTT | CASSFRDRNSPLHF
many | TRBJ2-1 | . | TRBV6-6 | TGTGCCAGCAGTTACTCACGCAGGCCTGATGAGCAGTTCTTC | CASSYSRRPDEQFF
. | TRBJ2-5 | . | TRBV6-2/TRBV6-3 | TGTGCCAGCCGAACTGCGGTGAGGGCCGCGGAGACCCAGTACTTC | CASRTAVRAAETQYF
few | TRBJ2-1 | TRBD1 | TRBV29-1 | TGCAGCGGAAACCAGGGGGCTAATGAGCAGTTCTTC | CSGNQGANEQFF